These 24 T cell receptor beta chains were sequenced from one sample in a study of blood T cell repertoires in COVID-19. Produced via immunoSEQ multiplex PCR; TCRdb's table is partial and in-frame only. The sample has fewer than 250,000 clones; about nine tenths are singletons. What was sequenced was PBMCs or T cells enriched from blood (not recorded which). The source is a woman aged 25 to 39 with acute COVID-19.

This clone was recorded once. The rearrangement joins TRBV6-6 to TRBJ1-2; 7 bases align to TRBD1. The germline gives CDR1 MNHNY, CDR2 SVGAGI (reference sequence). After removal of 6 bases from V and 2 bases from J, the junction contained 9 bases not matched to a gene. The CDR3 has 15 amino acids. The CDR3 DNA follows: TGTGCCAGCAGCTTTAGACAGGGCCCAAACTATGGCTACACCTTC. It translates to CASSFRQGPNYGYTF.

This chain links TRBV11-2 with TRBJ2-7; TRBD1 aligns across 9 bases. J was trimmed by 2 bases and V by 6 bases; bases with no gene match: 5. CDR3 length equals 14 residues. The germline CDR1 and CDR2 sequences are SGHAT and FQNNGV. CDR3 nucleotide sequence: TGTGCCAGCAGTACTACAGGGGGCACCTACGAGCAGTACTTC. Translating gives CASSTTGGTYEQYF. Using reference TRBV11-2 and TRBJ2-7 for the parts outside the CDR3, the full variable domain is EAGVAQSPRYKIIEKRQSVAFWCNPISGHATLYWYQQILGQGPKLLIQFQNNGVVDDSQLPKDRFSAERLKGVDSTLKIQPAKLEDSAVYLCASSTTGGTYEQYFGPGTRLTVT.

The CDR3 DNA reads TGCGCCAGCAGCTTGGTGGGACAGGCGAGCCCTGAAGCTTTCTTT. This encodes CASSLVGQASPEAFF. V is TRBV5-1 and J is TRBJ1-1; 8 bases agree with TRBD1. Germline V gives CDR1 SGHRS, CDR2 YFSETQ. This CDR3 contains 15 residues. Trimming cost V 0 bases and J 6 bases; bases outside gene matches: 7.

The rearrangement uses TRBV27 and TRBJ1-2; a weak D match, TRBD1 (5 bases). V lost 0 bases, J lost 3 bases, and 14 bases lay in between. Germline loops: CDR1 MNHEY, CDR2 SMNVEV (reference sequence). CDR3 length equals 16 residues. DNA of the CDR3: TGTGCCAGCAGTTTATCGAGGGGACTCTCTGACTATGGCTACACCTTC. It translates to CASSLSRGLSDYGYTF.

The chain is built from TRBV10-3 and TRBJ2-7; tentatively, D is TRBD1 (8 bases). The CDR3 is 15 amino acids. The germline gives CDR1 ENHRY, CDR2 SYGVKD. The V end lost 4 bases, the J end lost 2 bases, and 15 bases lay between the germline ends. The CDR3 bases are TGTGCCATCAGTGGACAGGGGAGGGGTACCTACGAGCAGTACTTC. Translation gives CAISGQGRGTYEQYF.

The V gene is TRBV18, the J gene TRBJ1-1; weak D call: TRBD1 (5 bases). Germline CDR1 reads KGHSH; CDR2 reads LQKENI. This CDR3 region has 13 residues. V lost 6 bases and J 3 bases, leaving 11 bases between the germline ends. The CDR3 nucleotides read TGTGCCAGCTCTGAAGGGGAAGACACTGAAGCTTTCTTT. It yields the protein CASSEGEDTEAFF.

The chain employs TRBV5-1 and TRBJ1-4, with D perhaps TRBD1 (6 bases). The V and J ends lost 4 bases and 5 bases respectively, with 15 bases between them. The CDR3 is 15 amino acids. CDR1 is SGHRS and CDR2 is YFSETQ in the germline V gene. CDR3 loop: CASSITGKLNEKLFF. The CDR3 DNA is TGCGCCAGCAGCATCACAGGGAAACTAAATGAAAAACTGTTTTTT.

Here the CDR3 DNA reads TGTGCCAGCAGTTACTCACTCCGCGGGGCCATCTACGAGCAGTACTTC. This translates into CASSYSLRGAIYEQYF. This chain joins TRBV6-5 and TRBJ2-7; TRBD2 is a possible D gene (6 bases). Trimming took 0 bases from V and 3 from J, leaving 15 bases between them. CDR1 and CDR2 (germline): MNHEY, SVGAGI. The CDR3 has 16 amino acids.

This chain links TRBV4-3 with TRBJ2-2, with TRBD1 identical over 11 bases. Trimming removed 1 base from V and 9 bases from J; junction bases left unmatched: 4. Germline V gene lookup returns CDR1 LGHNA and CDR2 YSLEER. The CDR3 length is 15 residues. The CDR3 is CASSQGDRGFWELFF. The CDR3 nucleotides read TGCGCCAGCAGCCAAGGGGACAGGGGGTTTTGGGAGCTGTTTTTT.

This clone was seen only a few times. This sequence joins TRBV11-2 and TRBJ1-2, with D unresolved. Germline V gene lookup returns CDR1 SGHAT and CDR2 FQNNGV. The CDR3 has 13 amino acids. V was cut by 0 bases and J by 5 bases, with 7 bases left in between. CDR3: CASSLDLTYGYTF. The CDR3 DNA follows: TGTGCCAGCAGCTTAGATCTGACATATGGCTACACCTTC.

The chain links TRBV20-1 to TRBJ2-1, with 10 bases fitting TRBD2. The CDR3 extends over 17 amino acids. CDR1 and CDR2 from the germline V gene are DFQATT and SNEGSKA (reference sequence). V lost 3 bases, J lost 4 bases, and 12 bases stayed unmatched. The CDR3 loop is CSASALASGGFYNEQFF. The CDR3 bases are TGCAGTGCTAGTGCGCTAGCTAGCGGGGGTTTTTACAATGAGCAGTTCTTC.

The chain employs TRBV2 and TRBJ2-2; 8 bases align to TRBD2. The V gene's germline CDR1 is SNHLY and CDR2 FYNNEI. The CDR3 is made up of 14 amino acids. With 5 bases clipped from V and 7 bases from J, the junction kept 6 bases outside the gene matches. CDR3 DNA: TGTGCCAGCAGTTGGGCGGGGGGATTCGGGGAGCTGTTTTTT. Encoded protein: CASSWAGGFGELFF.

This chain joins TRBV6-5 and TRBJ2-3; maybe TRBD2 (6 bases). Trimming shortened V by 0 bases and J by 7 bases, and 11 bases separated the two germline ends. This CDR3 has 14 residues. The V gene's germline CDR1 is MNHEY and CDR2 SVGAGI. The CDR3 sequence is CASSYSPGENTQYF. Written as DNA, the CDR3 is TGTGCCAGCAGTTACTCTCCGGGGGAGAATACGCAGTATTTT.

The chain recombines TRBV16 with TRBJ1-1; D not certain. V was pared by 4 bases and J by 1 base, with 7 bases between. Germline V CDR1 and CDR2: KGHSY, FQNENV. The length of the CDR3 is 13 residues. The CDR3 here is CASSLTGNTEAFF. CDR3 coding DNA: TGTGCCAGCAGCCTGACGGGGAACACTGAAGCTTTCTTT. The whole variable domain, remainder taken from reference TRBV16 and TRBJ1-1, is GEEVAQTPKHLVRGEGQKAKLYCAPIKGHSYVFWYQQVLKNEFKFLISFQNENVFDETGMPKERFSAKCLPNSPCSLEIQATKLEDSAVYFCASSLTGNTEAFFGQGTRLTVV.

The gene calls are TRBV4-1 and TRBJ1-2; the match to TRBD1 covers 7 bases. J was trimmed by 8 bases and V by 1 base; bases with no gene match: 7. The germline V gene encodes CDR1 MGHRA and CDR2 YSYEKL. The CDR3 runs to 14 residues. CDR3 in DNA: TGCGCCAGCAGCCAAGTTAGGGGGCCCTGGGGCTACACCTTC. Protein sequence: CASSQVRGPWGYTF.

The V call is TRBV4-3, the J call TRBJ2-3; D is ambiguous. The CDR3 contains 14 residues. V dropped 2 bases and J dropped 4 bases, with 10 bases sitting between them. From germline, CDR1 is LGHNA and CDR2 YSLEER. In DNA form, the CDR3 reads TGCGCCAGCAGCCAACGTGCGGCAGCAGATACGCAGTATTTT. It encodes CASSQRAAADTQYF.

CDR3 sequence (DNA): TGTGCCAGCAGCTCAGCGGCAGGGAAAAGCTACGAGCAGTACTTC. This translates into CASSSAAGKSYEQYF. The rearrangement joins TRBV7-2 to TRBJ2-7, with D tentatively TRBD1 or TRBD2 (5 bases each). Germline V gene sequence: CDR1 SGHTA, CDR2 FQGNSA. With 4 bases removed from V and 3 bases from J, the gap between germline ends came to 16 bases. This CDR3 is built from 15 residues.

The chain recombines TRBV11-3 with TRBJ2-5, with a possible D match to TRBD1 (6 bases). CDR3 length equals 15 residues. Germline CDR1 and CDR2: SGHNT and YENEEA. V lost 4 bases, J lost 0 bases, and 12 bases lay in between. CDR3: CASSSGRQDQETQYF. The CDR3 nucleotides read TGTGCCAGCAGCTCAGGGCGACAGGACCAAGAGACCCAGTACTTC.

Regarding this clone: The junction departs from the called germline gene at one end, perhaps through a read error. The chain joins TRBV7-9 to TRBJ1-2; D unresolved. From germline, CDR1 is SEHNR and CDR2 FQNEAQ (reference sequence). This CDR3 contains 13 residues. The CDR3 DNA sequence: TGTGCCAGCACCTTAGGAGCCCCTCATGGCTACACCTTC. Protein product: CASTLGAPHGYTF.

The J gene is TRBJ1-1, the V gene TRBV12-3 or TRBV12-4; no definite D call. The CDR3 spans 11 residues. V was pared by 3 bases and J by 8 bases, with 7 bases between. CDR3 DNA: TGTGCCAGCAGTTTGGCGGAAGAAGCTTTCTTT. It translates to CASSLAEEAFF.

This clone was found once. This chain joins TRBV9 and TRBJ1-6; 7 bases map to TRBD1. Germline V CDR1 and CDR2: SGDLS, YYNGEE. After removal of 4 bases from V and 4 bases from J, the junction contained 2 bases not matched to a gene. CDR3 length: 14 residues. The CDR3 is CASSPGQYNSPLHF. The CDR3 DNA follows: TGTGCCAGCAGCCCGGGACAGTATAATTCACCCCTCCACTTT.

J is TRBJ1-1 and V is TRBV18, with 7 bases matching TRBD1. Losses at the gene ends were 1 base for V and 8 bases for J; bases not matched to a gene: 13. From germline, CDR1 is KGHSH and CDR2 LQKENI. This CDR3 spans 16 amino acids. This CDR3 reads CASSPRSFRGRSEAFF. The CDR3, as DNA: TGTGCCAGCTCACCACGGAGTTTTAGGGGGCGTTCCGAAGCTTTCTTT.

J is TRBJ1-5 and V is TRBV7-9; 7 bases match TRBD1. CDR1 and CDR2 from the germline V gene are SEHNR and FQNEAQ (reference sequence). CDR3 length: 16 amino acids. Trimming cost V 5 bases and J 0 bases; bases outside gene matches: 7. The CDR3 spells CASSQGQQDSNQPQHF. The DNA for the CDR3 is TGTGCCAGCAGCCAGGGACAGCAGGATAGCAATCAGCCCCAGCATTTT.

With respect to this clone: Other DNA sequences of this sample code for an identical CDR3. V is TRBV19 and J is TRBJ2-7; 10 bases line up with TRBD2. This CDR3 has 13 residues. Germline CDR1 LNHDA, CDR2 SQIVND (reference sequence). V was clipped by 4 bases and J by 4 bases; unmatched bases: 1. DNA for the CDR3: TGTGCCAGTAGTACTAGCGGGGGTTACGAGCAGTACTTC. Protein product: CASSTSGGYEQYF. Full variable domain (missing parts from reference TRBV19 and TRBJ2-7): DGGITQSPKYLFRKEGQNVTLSCEQNLNHDAMYWYRQDPGQGLRLIYYSQIVNDFQKGDIAEGYSVSREKKESFPLTVTSAQKNPTAFYLCASSTSGGYEQYFGPGTRLTVT.